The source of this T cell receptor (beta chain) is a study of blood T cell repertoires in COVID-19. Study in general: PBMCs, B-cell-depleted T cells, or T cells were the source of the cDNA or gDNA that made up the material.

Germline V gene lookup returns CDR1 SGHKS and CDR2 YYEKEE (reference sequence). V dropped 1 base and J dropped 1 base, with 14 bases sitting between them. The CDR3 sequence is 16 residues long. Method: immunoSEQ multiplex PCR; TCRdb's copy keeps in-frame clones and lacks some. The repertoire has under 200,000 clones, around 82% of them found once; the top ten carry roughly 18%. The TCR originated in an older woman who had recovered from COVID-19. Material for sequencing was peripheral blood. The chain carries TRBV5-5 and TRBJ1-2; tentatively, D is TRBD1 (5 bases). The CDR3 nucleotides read TGTGCCAGCAGCTTGTTCTGGGACTCCCGTAACTATGGCTACACCTTC. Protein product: CASSLFWDSRNYGYTF.